Here is one T cell receptor (beta chain) with its context. The record originates from a study of blood T cell repertoires in COVID-19. On the study more broadly: Researchers got acute and convalescent COVID-19 samples from the United States, Italy and Spain. T cells, B-cell-depleted T cells, or PBMCs supplied cDNA or gDNA.

How the authors handled the data: Nucleated cell counts were estimated from reference gene primer amplification. The repertoire was sequenced with immunoSEQ multiplex PCR; TCRdb's copy has only in-frame clones and lacks some. D and trimming come from the DNA, and the V and J calls and clone size come from that table. The sample holds about 270,000 clones, approximately 81% seen once. The CDR3 loop spans 16 amino acids. V was pared by 2 bases and J by 7 bases, with 18 bases between. From germline, CDR1 is KGHDR and CDR2 SFDVKD. The rearrangement links TRBV24-1 to TRBJ2-3; D may be TRBD1 (5 bases). The source of this sequence is a woman aged 18-29 years with acute or convalescent COVID-19. Sequenced: peripheral blood. This chain's CDR3 is CATSDSPGKGPNTQYF. DNA of the CDR3: TGTGCCACCAGTGATTCCCCCGGTAAGGGGCCGAATACGCAGTATTTT.